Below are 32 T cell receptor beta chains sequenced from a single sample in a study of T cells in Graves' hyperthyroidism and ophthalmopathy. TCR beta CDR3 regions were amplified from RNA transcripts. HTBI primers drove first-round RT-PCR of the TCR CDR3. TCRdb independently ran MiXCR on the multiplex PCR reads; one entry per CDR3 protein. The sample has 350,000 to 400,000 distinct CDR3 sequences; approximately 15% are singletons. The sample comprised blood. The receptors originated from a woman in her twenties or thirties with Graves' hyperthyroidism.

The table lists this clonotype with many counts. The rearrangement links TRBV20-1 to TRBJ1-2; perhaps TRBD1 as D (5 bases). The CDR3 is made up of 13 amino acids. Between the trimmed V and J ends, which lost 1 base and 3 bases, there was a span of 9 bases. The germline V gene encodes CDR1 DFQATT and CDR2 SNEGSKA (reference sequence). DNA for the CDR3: TGCAGTGCTAGAGGAACACAGGACTATGGCTACACCTTC. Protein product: CSARGTQDYGYTF.

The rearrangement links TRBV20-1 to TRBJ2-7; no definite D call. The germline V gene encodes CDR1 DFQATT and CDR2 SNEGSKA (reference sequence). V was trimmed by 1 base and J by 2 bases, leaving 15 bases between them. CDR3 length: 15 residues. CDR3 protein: CSARGAAVGTYEQYF. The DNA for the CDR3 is TGCAGTGCTAGAGGAGCTGCCGTTGGCACCTACGAGCAGTACTTC.

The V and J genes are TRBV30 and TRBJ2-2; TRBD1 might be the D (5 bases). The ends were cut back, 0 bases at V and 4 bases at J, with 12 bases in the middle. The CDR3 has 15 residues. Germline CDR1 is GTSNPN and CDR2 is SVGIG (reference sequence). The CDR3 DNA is TGTGCCTGGAGTGTACTGGGGCAGCTCACCGGGGAGCTGTTTTTT. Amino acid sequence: CAWSVLGQLTGELFF.

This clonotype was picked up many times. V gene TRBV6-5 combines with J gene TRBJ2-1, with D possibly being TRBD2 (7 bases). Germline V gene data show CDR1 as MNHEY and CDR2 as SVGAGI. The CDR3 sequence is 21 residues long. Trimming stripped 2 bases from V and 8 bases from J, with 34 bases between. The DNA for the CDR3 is TGTGCCAGCAGTTACGTTCTAGCGGCATCCTATCGCCATCCGAGGGGGGATGAGCAGTTCTTC. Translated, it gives CASSYVLAASYRHPRGDEQFF.

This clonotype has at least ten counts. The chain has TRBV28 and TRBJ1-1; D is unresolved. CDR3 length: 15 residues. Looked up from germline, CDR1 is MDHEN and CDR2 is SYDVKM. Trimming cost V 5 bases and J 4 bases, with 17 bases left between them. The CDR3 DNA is TGTGCCAGCAGTCCGACGAGCGGGCCGGGCACTGAAGCTTTCTTT. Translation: CASSPTSGPGTEAFF.

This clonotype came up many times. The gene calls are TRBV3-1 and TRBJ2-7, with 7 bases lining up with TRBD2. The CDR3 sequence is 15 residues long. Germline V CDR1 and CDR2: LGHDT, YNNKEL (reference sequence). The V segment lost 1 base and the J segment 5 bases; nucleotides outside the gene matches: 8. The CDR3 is CASSQAPGGYDEQYF. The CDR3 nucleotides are TGTGCCAGCAGCCAAGCCCCGGGAGGCTATGACGAGCAGTACTTC.

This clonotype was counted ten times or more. CDR3 residues: CSARGAGLPVNEQFF. The DNA for the CDR3 is TGCAGTGCTAGAGGTGCGGGACTACCAGTCAATGAGCAGTTCTTC. This rearrangement joins TRBV20-1 to TRBJ2-1; 7 nucleotides agree with TRBD2. Losses at the gene ends were 1 base for V and 6 bases for J; bases not matched to a gene: 9. Germline CDR1 is DFQATT and CDR2 is SNEGSKA (reference sequence). This CDR3 spans 15 amino acids.

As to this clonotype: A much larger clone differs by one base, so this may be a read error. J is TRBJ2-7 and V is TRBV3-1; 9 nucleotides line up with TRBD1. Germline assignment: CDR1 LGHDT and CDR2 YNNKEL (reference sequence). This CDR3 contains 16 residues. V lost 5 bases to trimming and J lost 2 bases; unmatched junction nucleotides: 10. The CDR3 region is CASSSTPGQGPYEQYF. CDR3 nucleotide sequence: TGTGCCAGCAGCTCAACACCGGGACAGGGCCCCTACGAGCAGTACTTC.

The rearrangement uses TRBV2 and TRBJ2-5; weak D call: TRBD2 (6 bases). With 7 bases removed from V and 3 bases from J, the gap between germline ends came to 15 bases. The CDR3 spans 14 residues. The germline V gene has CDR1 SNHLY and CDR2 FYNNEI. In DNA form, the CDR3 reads TGTGCCAGCAAACCCAGGGAGGCAGAAGAGACCCAGTACTTC. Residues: CASKPREAEETQYF.

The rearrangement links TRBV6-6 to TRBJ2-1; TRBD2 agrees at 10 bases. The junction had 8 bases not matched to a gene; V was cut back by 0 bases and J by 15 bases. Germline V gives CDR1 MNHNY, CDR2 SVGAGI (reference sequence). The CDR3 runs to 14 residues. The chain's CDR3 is CASSYSYQLAGTFF. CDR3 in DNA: TGTGCCAGCAGTTACTCGTACCAACTAGCGGGAACGTTCTTC.

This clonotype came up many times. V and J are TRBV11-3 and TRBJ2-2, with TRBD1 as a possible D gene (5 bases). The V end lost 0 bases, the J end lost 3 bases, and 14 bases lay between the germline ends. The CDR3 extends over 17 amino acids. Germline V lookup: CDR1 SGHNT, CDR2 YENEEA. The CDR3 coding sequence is TGTGCCAGCAGCTTAGATGAGATCCAGGGCGACACCGGGGAGCTGTTTTTT. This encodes CASSLDEIQGDTGELFF. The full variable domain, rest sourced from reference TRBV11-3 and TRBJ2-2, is EAGVVQSPRYKIIEKKQPVAFWCNPISGHNTLYWYLQNLGQGPELLIRYENEEAVDDSQLPKDRFSAERLKGVDSTLKIQPAELGDSAVYLCASSLDEIQGDTGELFFGEGSRLTVL.

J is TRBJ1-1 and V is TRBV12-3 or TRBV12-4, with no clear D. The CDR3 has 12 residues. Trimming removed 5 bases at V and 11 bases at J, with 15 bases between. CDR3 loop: CASSPSTQRAFF. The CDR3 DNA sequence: TGTGCCAGCAGTCCCTCGACTCAACGGGCTTTCTTT.

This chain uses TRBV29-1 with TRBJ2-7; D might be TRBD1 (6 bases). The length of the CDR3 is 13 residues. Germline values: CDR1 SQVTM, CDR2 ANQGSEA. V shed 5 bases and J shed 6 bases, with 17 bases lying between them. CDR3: CSVTRQALSEQYF. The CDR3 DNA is TGCAGCGTTACACGACAGGCTTTGTCCGAGCAGTACTTC.

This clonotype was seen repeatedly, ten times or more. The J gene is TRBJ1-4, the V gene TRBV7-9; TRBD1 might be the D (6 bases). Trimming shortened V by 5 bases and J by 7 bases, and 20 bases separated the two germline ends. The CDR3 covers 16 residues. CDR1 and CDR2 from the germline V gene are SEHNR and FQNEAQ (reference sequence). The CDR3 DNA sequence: TGTGCCAGCAGCGGGCAAAACAGGGCCATCGGTGAAAAACTGTTTTTT. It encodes CASSGQNRAIGEKLFF.

CDR3 amino acids: CSARSGRASGGSNTGELFF. In DNA form, the CDR3 reads TGCAGTGCTAGAAGCGGAAGGGCTAGCGGGGGATCGAACACCGGGGAGCTGTTTTTT. The V gene is TRBV20-1, the J gene TRBJ2-2; the match to TRBD2 covers 10 bases. V dropped 2 bases and J dropped 0; count of bases not matched to a gene: 12. Germline V gene sequence: CDR1 DFQATT, CDR2 SNEGSKA (reference sequence). The CDR3 runs 19 residues.

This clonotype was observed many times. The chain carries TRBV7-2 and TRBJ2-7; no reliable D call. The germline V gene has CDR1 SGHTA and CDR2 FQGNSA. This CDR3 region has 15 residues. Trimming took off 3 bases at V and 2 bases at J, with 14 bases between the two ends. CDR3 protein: CASSLDPAYTYEQYF. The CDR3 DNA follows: TGTGCCAGCAGCTTGGATCCAGCCTATACCTACGAGCAGTACTTC. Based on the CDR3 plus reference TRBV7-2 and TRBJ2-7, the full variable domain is GAGVSQSPSNKVTEKGKDVELRCDPISGHTALYWYRQSLGQGLEFLIYFQGNSAPDKSGLPSDRFSAERTGGSVSTLTIQRTQQEDSAVYLCASSLDPAYTYEQYFGPGTRLTVT.

The CDR3 bases are TGCAGTGCAACAAACCGGGACAGAGCCACAGATACGCAGTATTTT. Its translation: CSATNRDRATDTQYF. J is TRBJ2-3 and V is TRBV20-1; TRBD1 agrees at 7 bases. This CDR3 is 15 amino acids long. The ends lost 6 bases at V and 2 bases at J; junction bases unmatched: 11. The germline V gene encodes CDR1 DFQATT and CDR2 SNEGSKA (reference sequence).

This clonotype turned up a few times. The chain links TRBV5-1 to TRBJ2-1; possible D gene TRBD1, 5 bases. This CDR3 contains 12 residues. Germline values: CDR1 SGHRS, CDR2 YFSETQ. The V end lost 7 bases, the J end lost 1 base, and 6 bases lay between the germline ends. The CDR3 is CASQGSYNEQFF. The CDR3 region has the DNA TGCGCCAGCCAGGGATCCTACAATGAGCAGTTCTTC.

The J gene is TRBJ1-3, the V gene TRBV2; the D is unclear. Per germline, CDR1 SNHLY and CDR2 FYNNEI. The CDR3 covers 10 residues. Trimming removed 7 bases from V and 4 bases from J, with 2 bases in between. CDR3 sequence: CASKGNTIYF. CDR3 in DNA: TGTGCCAGCAAGGGAAACACCATATATTTT.

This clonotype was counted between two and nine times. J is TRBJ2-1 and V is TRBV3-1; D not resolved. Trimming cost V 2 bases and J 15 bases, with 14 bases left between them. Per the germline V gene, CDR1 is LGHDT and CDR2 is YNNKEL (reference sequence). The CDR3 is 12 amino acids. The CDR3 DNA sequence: TGTGCCAGCAGCCAAACGCCGGCGGTGTCGTTCTTC. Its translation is CASSQTPAVSFF.

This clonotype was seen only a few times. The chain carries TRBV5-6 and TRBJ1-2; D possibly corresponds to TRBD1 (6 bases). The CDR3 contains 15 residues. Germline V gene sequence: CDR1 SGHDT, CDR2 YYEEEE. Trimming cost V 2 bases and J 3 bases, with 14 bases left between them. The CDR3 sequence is CASSFRGQRDYGYTF. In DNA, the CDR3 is TGTGCCAGCAGCTTTAGAGGACAGCGAGACTATGGCTACACCTTC.

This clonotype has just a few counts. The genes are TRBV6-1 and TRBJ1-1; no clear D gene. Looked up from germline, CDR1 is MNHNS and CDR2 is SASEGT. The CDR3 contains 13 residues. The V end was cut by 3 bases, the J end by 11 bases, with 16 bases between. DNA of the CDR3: TGTGCCAGCAGTGATACGGATTCTGGTGGGGCTTTCTTT. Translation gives CASSDTDSGGAFF.

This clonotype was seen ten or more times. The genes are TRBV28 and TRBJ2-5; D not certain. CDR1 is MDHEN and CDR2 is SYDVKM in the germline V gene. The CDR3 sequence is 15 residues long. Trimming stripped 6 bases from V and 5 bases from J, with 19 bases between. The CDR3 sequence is CASRLNRATTETQYF. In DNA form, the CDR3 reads TGTGCCAGCAGACTGAACAGAGCCACCACTGAGACCCAGTACTTC.

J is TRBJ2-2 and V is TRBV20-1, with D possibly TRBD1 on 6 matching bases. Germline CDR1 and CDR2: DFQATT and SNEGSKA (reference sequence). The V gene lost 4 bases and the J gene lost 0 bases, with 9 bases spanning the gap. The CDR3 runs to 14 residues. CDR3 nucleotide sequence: TGCAGTGCTAACAGGGTCCCGAACACCGGGGAGCTGTTTTTT. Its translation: CSANRVPNTGELFF.

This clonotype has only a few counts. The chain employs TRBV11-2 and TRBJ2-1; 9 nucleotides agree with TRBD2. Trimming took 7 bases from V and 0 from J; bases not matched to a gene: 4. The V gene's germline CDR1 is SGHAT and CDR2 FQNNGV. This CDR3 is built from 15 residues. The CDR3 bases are TGTGCCAGCACCCTAGCGGGGAGCTCCTACAATGAGCAGTTCTTC. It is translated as CASTLAGSSYNEQFF.

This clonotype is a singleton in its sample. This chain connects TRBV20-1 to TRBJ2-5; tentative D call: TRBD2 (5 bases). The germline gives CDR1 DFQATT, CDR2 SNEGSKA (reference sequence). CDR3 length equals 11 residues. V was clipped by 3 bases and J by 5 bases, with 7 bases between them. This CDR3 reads CSARRAETQYF. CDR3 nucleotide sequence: TGCAGTGCTAGGAGGGCTGAGACCCAGTACTTC.

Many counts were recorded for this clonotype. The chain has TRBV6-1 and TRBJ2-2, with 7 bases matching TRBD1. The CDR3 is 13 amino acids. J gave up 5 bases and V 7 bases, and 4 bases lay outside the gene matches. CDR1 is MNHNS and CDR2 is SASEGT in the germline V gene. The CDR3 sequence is CASNPGGTGELFF. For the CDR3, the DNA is TGTGCCAGCAACCCAGGGGGAACCGGGGAGCTGTTTTTT.

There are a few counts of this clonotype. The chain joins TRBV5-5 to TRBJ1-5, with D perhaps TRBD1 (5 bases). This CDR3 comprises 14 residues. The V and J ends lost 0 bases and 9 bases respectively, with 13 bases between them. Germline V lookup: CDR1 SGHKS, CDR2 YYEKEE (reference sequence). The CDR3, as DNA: TGTGCCAGCAGCTTGGTTATCGGGGCCGGGCCCCAGCATTTT. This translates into CASSLVIGAGPQHF.

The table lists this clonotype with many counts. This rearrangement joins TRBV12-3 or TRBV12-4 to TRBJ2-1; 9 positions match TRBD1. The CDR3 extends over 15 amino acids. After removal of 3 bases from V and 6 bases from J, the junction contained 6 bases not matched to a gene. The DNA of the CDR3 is TGTGCCAGCAGTTTTCGGACAGGGGCGGGCAATGAGCAGTTCTTC. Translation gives CASSFRTGAGNEQFF.

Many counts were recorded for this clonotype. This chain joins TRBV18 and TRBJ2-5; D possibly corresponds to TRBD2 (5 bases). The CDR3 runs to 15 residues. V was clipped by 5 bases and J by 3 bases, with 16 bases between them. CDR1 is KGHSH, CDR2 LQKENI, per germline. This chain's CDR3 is CASSTNTADEETQYF. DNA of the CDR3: TGTGCCAGCTCAACGAATACAGCGGACGAAGAGACCCAGTACTTC. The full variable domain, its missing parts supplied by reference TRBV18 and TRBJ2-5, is NAGVMQNPRHLVRRRGQEARLRCSPMKGHSHVYWYRQLPEEGLKFMVYLQKENIIDESGMPKERFSAEFPKEGPSILRIQQVVRGDSAAYFCASSTNTADEETQYFGPGTRLLVL.

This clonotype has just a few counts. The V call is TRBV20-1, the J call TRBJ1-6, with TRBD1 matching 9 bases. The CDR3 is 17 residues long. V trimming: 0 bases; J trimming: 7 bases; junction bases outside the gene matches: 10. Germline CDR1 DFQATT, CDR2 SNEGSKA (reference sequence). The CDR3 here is CSARDPRTGAENSPLHF. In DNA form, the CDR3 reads TGCAGTGCTAGAGATCCCCGGACAGGGGCTGAGAATTCACCCCTCCACTTT.

This CDR3 is CASSPADRARRNTIYF. DNA for the CDR3: TGTGCCAGCAGTCCTGCTGACAGGGCCCGGCGAAACACCATATATTTT. This rearrangement joins TRBV27 to TRBJ1-3; 7 bases line up with TRBD1. The junction had 12 bases not matched to a gene; V was cut back by 5 bases and J by 5 bases. The CDR3 is 16 amino acids. Germline CDR1 is MNHEY and CDR2 is SMNVEV (reference sequence).